This T cell receptor (beta chain) stems from a study of blood T cell repertoires in COVID-19. Study summary: Acute and convalescent COVID-19 samples came from the United States, Italy and Spain.

The CDR3 has 13 amino acids. Germline-derived CDR1 and CDR2 are MNHEY and SVGAGI. Trimming pared 0 bases from V and 4 bases from J, leaving 7 bases between. Enrolled during active infection, Seattle patients were then followed longitudinally. This table comes from immunoSEQ multiplex PCR, and its TCRdb copy is limited to in-frame clones, with some not included. This table has about 160,000 clones, around 87% appearing once. The sequence derives from a woman between 65 and 79 years old with COVID-19, enrolled during active disease. The V and J genes are TRBV6-5 and TRBJ2-7; D is unclear. Specimen: peripheral blood. The DNA of the CDR3 is TGTGCCAGCAGTTACTCGCAGGCGTACGAGCAGTACTTC. This translates into CASSYSQAYEQYF.